A selection of T cell receptor beta chains follows, all from one sample in a study of cytomegalovirus exposure and HLA in healthy donors. Using immunoSEQ multiplex PCR, the repertoire was profiled, and TCRdb retains in-frame clones only, with some absent. The repertoire holds about 120,000 clones, with over 70% as singletons. Sequencing was performed on PBMCs. Receptors originate from a woman younger than 30 in good health and CMV-seronegative. Each CDR3 is given with its conserved first and last residue. The D gene is left open where the match is weak. Rows may omit the clone size; those that give it use once, few, many or a size class.

cdr3_nt,cdr3_aa,d_call,v_call,clone_size,j_call
TGTGCCAGCAGCTTAGGCCAGAATGCGGCAGATACGCAGTATTTT,CASSLGQNAADTQYF,NA,TRBV7-9,NA,TRBJ2-3
TGTGCCAGCAGCTTAGCCCAGAATCAGCCCCAGCATTTT,CASSLAQNQPQHF,NA,TRBV7-3,NA,TRBJ1-5
TGTGCCAGCAGCTCAGATCAGGGTTCGCCCAATTCACCCCTCCACTTT,CASSSDQGSPNSPLHF,NA,TRBV7-9,NA,TRBJ1-6
TGCGCCAGCAGCTTTGAGGGGGATGGCTACACCTTC,CASSFEGDGYTF,NA,TRBV5-1,NA,TRBJ1-2
TGCAGTGCAACCGGACAGTATGGCTACACCTTC,CSATGQYGYTF,NA,TRBV20-1,NA,TRBJ1-2
TGTGCCAGCAGTTACTTACCCGGACGGGGGAATGAGCAGTTCTTC,CASSYLPGRGNEQFF,NA,TRBV6-5,NA,TRBJ2-1
TGTGCCAGCAGCTTGAGCTCCTATAATTCACCCCTCCACTTT,CASSLSSYNSPLHF,NA,TRBV7-3,NA,TRBJ1-6
TGTGCCAGTAGTCTTGGTGGGAGAAGCACACTCGGGGGGGAGCAGTACTTC,CASSLGGRSTLGGEQYF,TRBD2,TRBV19,once,TRBJ2-7
TGTGCCAGCAGCCCCCCCGGCAGAGGAGAGACCCAGTACTTC,CASSPPGRGETQYF,NA,TRBV11-1,once,TRBJ2-5
TGCGCCAGCAGCTTGGCAGGGGTAGGGGGCCAAGAGACCCAGTACTTC,CASSLAGVGGQETQYF,NA,TRBV5-1,NA,TRBJ2-5
TGTGCCAGCAGCCTAGGTCCCGCCTATGGCTACACCTTC,CASSLGPAYGYTF,NA,TRBV6-1,NA,TRBJ1-2
TGTGCCAGCAGCCTTGGGGGGGGGAAAGATCGGGCTGAAGCTTTCTTT,CASSLGGGKDRAEAFF,NA,TRBV5-4,NA,TRBJ1-1
TGTGCCAGCAGGAGGCTCGGGACAGACTTCTCGGGAAACACCATATATTTT,CASRRLGTDFSGNTIYF,TRBD1,TRBV5-6,NA,TRBJ1-3
TGTGCCAGCAGTCCGATAATGGGACTGGGTGGCTACACCTTC,CASSPIMGLGGYTF,NA,TRBV27,NA,TRBJ1-2
TGTGCCAGCAGCTCATTCCCGGGACAGTCCTACAATGAGCAGTTCTTC,CASSSFPGQSYNEQFF,TRBD1,TRBV13,NA,TRBJ2-1